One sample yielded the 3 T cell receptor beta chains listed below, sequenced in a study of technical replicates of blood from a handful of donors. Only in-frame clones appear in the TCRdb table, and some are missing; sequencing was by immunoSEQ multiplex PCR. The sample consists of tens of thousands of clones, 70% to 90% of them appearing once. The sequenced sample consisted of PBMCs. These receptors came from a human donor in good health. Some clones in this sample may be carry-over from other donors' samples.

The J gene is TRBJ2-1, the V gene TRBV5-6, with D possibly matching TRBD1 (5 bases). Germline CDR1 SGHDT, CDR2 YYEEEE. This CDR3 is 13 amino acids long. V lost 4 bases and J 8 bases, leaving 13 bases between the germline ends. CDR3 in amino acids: CASSPEQVYEQFF. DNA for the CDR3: TGTGCCAGCAGCCCAGAACAGGTCTATGAGCAGTTCTTC. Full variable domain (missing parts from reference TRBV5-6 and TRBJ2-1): DAGVTQSPTHLIKTRGQQVTLRCSPKSGHDTVSWYQQALGQGPQFIFQYYEEEERQRGNFPDRFSGHQFPNYSSELNVNALLLGDSALYLCASSPEQVYEQFFGPGTRLTVL.

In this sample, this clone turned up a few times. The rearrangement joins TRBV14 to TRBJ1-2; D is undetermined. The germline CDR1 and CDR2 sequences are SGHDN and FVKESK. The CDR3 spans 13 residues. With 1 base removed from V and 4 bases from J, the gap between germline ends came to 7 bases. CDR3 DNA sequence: TGTGCCAGCAGCCAAGTAGCCTCCTATGGCTACACCTTC. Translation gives CASSQVASYGYTF.

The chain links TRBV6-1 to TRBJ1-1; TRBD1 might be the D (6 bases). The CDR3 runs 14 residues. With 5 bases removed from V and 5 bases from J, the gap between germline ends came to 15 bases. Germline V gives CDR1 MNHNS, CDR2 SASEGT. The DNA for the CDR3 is TGTGCCAGCAGTACACAGGGAGTGGGGACTGAAGCTTTCTTT. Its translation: CASSTQGVGTEAFF.